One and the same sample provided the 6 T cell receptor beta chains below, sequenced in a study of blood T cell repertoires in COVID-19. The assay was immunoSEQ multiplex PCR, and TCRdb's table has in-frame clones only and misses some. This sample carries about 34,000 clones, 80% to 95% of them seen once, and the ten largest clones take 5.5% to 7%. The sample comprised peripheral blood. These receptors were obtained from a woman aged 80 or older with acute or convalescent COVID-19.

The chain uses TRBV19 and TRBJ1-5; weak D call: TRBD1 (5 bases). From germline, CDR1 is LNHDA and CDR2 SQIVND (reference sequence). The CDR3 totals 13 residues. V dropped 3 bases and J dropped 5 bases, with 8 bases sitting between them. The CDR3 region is CASSIGRDQPQHF. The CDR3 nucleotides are TGTGCCAGTAGTATCGGCAGGGATCAGCCCCAGCATTTT. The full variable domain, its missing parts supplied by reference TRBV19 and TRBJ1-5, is DGGITQSPKYLFRKEGQNVTLSCEQNLNHDAMYWYRQDPGQGLRLIYYSQIVNDFQKGDIAEGYSVSREKKESFPLTVTSAQKNPTAFYLCASSIGRDQPQHFGDGTRLSIL.

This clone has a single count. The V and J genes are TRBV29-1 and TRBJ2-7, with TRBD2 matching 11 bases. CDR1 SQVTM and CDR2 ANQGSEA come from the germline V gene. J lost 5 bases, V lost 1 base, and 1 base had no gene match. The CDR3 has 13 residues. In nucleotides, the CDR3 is TGCAGCGTTGAAGCTAGCGGGGGGCACGAGCAGTACTTC. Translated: CSVEASGGHEQYF.

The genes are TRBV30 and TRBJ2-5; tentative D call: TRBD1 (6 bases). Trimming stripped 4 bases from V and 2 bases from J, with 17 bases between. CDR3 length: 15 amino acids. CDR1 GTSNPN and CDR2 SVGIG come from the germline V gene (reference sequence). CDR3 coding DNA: TGTGCCTGGACCCCCCCGACAGGTCGTCAAGAGACCCAGTACTTC. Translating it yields CAWTPPTGRQETQYF.

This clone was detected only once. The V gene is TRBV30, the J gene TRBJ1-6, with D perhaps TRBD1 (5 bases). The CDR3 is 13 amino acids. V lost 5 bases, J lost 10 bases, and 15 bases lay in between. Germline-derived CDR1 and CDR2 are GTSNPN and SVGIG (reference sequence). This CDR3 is CAWSREGISPLHF. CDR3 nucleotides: TGTGCCTGGTCCAGGGAGGGAATCTCACCCCTCCACTTT.

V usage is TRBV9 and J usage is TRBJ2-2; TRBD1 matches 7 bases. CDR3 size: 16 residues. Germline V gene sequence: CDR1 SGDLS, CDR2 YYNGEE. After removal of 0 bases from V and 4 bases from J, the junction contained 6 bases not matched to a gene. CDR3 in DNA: TGTGCCAGCAGCGTAGATGACAGGGAAGTCACCGGGGAGCTGTTTTTT. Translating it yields CASSVDDREVTGELFF.

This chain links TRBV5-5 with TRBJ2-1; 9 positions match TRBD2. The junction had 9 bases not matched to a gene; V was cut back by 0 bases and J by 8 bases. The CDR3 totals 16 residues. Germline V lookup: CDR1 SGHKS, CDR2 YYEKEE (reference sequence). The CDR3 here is CASSLDIASGVDEQFF. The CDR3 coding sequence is TGTGCCAGCAGCTTGGACATAGCTAGCGGGGTAGATGAGCAGTTCTTC.